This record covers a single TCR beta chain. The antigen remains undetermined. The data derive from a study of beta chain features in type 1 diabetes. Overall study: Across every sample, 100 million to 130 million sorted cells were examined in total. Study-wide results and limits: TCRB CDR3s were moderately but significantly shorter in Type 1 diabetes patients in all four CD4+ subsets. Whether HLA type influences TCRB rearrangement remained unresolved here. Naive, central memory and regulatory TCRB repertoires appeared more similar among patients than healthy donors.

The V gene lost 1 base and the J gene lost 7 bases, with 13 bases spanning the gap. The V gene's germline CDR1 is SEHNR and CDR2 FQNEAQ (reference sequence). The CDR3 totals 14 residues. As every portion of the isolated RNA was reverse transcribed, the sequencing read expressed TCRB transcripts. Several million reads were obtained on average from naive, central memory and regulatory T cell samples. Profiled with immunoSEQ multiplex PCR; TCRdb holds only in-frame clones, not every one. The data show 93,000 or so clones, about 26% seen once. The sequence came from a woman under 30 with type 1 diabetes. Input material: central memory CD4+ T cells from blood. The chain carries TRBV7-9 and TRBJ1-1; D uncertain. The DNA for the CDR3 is TGTGCCAGCAGCTTAGACCTGGAGGGTGGTGAAGCTTTCTTT. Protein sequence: CASSLDLEGGEAFF.